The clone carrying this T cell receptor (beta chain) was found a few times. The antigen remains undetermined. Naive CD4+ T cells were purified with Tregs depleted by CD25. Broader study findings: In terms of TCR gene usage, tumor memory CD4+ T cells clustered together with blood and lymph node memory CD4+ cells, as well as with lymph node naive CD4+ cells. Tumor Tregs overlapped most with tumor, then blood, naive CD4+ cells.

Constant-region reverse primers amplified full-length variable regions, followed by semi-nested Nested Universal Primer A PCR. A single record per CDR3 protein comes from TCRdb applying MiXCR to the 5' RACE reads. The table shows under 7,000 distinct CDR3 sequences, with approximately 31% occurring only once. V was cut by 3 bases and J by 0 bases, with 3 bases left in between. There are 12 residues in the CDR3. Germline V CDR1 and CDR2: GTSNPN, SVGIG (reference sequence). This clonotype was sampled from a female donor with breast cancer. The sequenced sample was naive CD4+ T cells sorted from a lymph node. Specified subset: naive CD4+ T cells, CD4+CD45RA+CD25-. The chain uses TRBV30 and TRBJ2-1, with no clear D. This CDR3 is CAWSGSYNEQFF. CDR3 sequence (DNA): TGTGCCTGGAGCGGCTCCTACAATGAGCAGTTCTTC.